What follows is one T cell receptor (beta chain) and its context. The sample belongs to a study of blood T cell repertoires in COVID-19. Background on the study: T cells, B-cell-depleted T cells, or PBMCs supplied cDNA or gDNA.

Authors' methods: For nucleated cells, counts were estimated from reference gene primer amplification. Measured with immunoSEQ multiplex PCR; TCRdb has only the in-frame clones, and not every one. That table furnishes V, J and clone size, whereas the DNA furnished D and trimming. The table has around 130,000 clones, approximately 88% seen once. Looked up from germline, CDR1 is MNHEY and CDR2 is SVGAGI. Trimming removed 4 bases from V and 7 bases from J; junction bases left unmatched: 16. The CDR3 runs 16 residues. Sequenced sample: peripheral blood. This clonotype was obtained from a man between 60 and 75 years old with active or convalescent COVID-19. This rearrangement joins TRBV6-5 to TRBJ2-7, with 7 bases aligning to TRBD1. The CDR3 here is CASSSDRDSLLWEQYF. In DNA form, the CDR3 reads TGTGCCAGCAGTTCCGACCGGGACAGCCTCCTATGGGAGCAGTACTTC.